This T cell receptor (beta chain) was captured by sequencing in a study of blood T cell repertoires in COVID-19. Study-wide context: The origin of the acute and convalescent COVID-19 samples was the United States, Italy and Spain. PBMCs, B-cell-depleted T cells, or T cells were the source of the cDNA or gDNA that made up the material.

Authors' methods: Cell counts per sample came from amplifying reference gene primers. The assay was immunoSEQ multiplex PCR, and TCRdb's table has in-frame clones only and misses some. V and J calls and clone size come straight from that table; D and trimming were deduced from the DNA. The table records hundreds of thousands of clones, approximately 85% of them present only once. This receptor was taken from a man in his forties or fifties with active or convalescent COVID-19. Material: peripheral blood.

The CDR3 sequence is CASSTSGSLNQPQHF. The CDR3 DNA reads TGTGCCAGCAGCACTAGCGGGAGTCTCAATCAGCCCCAGCATTTT. This chain links TRBV9 with TRBJ1-5, with D uncertain. V lost 4 bases to trimming and J lost 3 bases, with 14 bases between them. This CDR3 region has 15 residues. The V gene's germline CDR1 is SGDLS and CDR2 YYNGEE.